Given below is one T cell receptor beta chain in context. The antigen this receptor binds is unknown. Per-base quality was not reported, and no clone a single base away is much larger than it. The data derive from a study of control samples from healthy donors and cancer patients (dated by TCRdb to the early 2020s). Libraries were constructed by the immunoSEQ multiplex PCR assay. TCRdb obtained this table from immuneACCESS and retained in-frame rearrangements with V and J assigned. These tables miss some clones; where compared with another copy, unresolved V genes account for less than half of the shortfall, and the remainder is unexplained. This sample is represented by approximately 82,000 clones; more than 75% of them were singletons. The top ten hold about a fifth of the sample. From the cysteine through the phenylalanine, the CDR3 covers 13 amino acids. Solely the CDR3 DNA is kept, with 39 bases framed from the first base. V lost 1 base and J lost 5 bases; the stretch between them is 8 bases long.

The rearrangement combines TRBV12-3 or TRBV12-4 with TRBJ1-2; perhaps TRBD1 is the D gene, with 6 bases matching. Input material: blood. This clonotype originated in a man over 45 in good health. CDR3 protein: CASSLGQGYGYTF. The DNA reads TGTGCCAGCAGTTTAGGCCAGGGGTATGGCTACACCTTC.